This note documents a single T cell receptor beta chain sequence. Its target antigen remains unknown. Base-call qualities are not available, and no considerably larger clone is one nucleotide away. This record belongs to a study of shared clonotypes between healthy human individuals (dated by TCRdb to the early 2020s). Looking at the study overall: The cohort comprised a couple of women and a few men aged 18 to 49 years. For each donor, three plates each were used for CD4 naive and CD4 memory, two plates were used for CD8 naive, and one plate was used for CD8 memory. Per donor, leukapheresis produced somewhere between about 0.9 and 9.5 billion PBMCs. Different laboratories and diverse techniques were used to prepare libraries and sequence TCR repertoires, to increase sequencing depth and limit assay-specific biases. To estimate repertoire size and how much clonotypes are shared between individuals, the study performed deep sequencing of blood TCR repertoires from 4 to 6 healthy adults. Beyond this particular receptor, the publication reports: Clonotypes shared by all four sorted-subset donors showed higher generation probabilities than non-shared clonotypes. The small number of donors limited the genetic and exposure-history diversity represented. Sampling was restricted to blood, and TCR repertoires in tissue are likely to differ from TCR repertoires in blood. Incomplete sequencing was indicated by rarefaction of sorted-subset datasets, despite the large sequencing depth. Based on pairwise subsampling, the degree of clonotype sharing among donors was expected to be affected by sequencing depth. Across a few donors, around 5.4% of naive CD4, over 3% of naive CD8, roughly 2.2% of memory CD4, and around 0.4% of memory CD8 clonotypes were shared. Larger estimated clonotype richness was generally found for naive subsets than for memory subsets.

CDR3 length: 15 amino acids, cysteine to phenylalanine. Only CDR3 DNA remains: 45 bases, in frame from the first base. Unmatched junction bases come to 9, with V trimmed by 3 bases and J by 6 bases. The germline V gene specifies SGHNT as CDR1 and YENEEA as CDR2. CD8 naive samples were CD45RO-negative cells positively selected for CCR7, giving a CD45RA+CCR7+ population that excluded TemRA cells. Healthy HIV-negative adults with no recently reported acute infections or vaccinations were included as donors. Only Caucasian adults living in Nashville, Tennessee, USA were represented among the donors. After blood collection by leukapheresis, PBMCs were isolated using Ficoll-Histopaque density gradient centrifugation and then cryopreserved in the vapor phase of liquid nitrogen. Analytical flow cytometry was used to check the purity and quantity of each magnetically sorted T cell population. From each sorted fraction, genomic DNA was isolated and quantified by UV absorbance on a Nanodrop 2000c.

Using the deep immunoSEQ assay, multiplex PCR amplified TCR CDR3 regions from genomic DNA. Extracted genomic DNA from each cell subset was distributed evenly across all wells of several immunoSEQ 96-well plates, and each plate was treated as a replicate. For sorted subsets, around 200 ng genomic DNA, equal to approximately 30,000 T cell genomes, was loaded into each replicate PCR. Purified libraries were measured with a Qubit 3.0 fluorometer, size-checked on a Bioanalyzer 2100, and measured again with the KAPA Library Quantification kit. A separate single-read 150-cycle Illumina NextSeq 550 flow cell was used to sequence each immunoSEQ 96-well plate. The authors processed their data as follows. The immunoSEQ output contained only junctional sequences without quality scores, so filtering could not match that applied to full-length reads. Sequences were annotated with PyIR, a Python wrapper for IgBLAST v1.9, using IMGT germline references to assign V/J genes and CDR3. Reads were removed for weak V/J assignments (E-value above 1e-6), missing CDR3, stop codons, out-of-frame junctions, or ambiguous translated residues. V3J clonotypes were defined as sequences sharing an identical inferred V gene, J gene, and CDR3 amino acid sequence. Percentage overlap between repertoires was computed as shared unique clonotypes divided by the size of the smaller repertoire. Repertoire richness was assessed with RTK rarefaction, the Chao1 estimator, and Recon v2.1 estimates of unobserved clonotypes. Generation probabilities for all TCRbeta clonotypes obtained by the gDNA method from a few donors were computed using OLGA. Imported from immuneACCESS, the table was reduced by TCRdb to in-frame sequences with V and J called. These copies leave out some clones; in studies compared against another copy, an unresolved V gene accounts for under half, and the cause of the remainder is not known. Clone size and the V and J calls come from that table; the DNA yielded D and trimming. This sample gives about 680,000 clones in total; about 91% of them show up just once. Clones ranked in the top ten supply approximately 24% of the sample.

This clonotype was obtained from a man aged 30 to 39 in good health. The sequence links TRBV11-3 to TRBJ2-7; TRBD1 matches 9 bases in the middle. Sequencing was performed on naive CD8+ T cells sorted from blood. Read against the paper, the sample's cell subset or site label means: CD45RA+CCR7+. Here the CDR3 is given as CASSFDRGTLSEQYF. The DNA is as follows: TGTGCCAGCAGCTTCGACAGGGGGACCCTTAGCGAGCAGTACTTC.